This TCR beta chain came from a study of cytomegalovirus exposure and HLA in healthy donors. Study results and limitations: Altogether, 164 TCR beta chains were recorded as cytomegalovirus-associated. Rarity held for most TCR sequences, but there were some public TCRs that occurred in many donors. TCR beta chains associated with HLA were, in a later analysis, more clonally expanded than equally common others.

This PCR relied on a set of 60 Vbeta primers and 13 Jbeta primers. Some clones are missing from TCRdb's copy, which holds only in-frame ones; the method was immunoSEQ multiplex PCR. The repertoire includes tens of thousands of clones, around four fifths of them detected once, and about 1.6% sits in the top ten. Comments on this clone: The antigen is unknown.

The CDR3 extends over 14 amino acids. Germline V gene data show CDR1 as SNHLY and CDR2 as FYNNEI. J was trimmed by 9 bases and V by 9 bases; bases with no gene match: 6. This chain uses TRBV2 with TRBJ2-1, with TRBD2 matching over 15 bases. What was sequenced was PBMCs. The receptor was derived from a man aged 30 to 39 in good health and CMV-seronegative. The CDR3 bases are TGTGCCAGTCAGGGGACTAGCGGGGGGATTGAGCAGTTCTTC. It translates to CASQGTSGGIEQFF.